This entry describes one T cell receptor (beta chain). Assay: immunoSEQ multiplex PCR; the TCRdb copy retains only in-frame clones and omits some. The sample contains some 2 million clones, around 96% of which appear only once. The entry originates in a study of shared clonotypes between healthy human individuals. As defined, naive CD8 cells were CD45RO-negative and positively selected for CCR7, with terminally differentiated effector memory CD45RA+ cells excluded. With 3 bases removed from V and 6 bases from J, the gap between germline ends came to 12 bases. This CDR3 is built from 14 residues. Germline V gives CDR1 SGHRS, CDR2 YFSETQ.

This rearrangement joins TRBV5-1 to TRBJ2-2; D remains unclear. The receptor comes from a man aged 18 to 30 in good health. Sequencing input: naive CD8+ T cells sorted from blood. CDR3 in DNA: TGCGCCAGCAGCTGGGCACAGTCCGCCGGGGAGCTGTTTTTT. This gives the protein CASSWAQSAGELFF.